These T cell receptor beta chains were read from a single sample in a study of blood T cell repertoires in COVID-19. Some clones are missing from TCRdb's copy, which holds only in-frame ones; the method was immunoSEQ multiplex PCR. This table has approximately 26,000 clones, over 75% appearing once. Material: peripheral blood. These receptors were collected from a human donor in a cohort sampled during active COVID-19. The donor label of this sample is uncertain. Each CDR3 is given with its conserved first and last residue. A D gene is named only where the DNA matches it firmly. Clone size is stated in some rows and not others, as once, few, many or a class when expanded.

TRBV10-1,TRBD1,-,TRBJ2-1,TGCGCCAGCAGAGAGTATTTAAAGGGGACAGGGGTTGTAAGTTTAATCAATGAGCAGTTCTTC,CASREYLKGTGVVSLINEQFF
TRBV6-4,TRBD1,-,TRBJ2-1,TGTGCCAGCAGCAAGGACAGGGGGGCGCATGAGCAGTTCTTC,CASSKDRGAHEQFF
TRBV19,TRBD1,-,TRBJ1-4,TGTGCCAGTAGTTTTCTTCCCGGGACAGGAGGGGGGATGAAAGAAAAACTGTTTTTT,CASSFLPGTGGGMKEKLFF
TRBV27,-,few,TRBJ1-2,TGTGCCAGCAGTCCGGGGACACCCTATGGCTACACCTTC,CASSPGTPYGYTF
TRBV18,-,-,TRBJ2-7,TGTGCCAGCTCCACCACTAGCTCCGGACGGGGGAACTACGAGCAGTACTTC,CASSTTSSGRGNYEQYF
TRBV11-2,TRBD2,-,TRBJ2-7,TGTGCCAGCAGCTTAGAAGGCGGGGGGTCCTCTTTCTACGAGCAGTACTTC,CASSLEGGGSSFYEQYF
TRBV7-3,-,-,TRBJ1-5,TGTGCCAGCAGCCTATCCGGGAGCCAGCCCCAGCATTTT,CASSLSGSQPQHF
TRBV6-1,-,-,TRBJ1-5,TGTGCCAGCAGTGAAGGACAGGTCCATCAGCCCCAGCATTTT,CASSEGQVHQPQHF
TRBV7-8,TRBD2,-,TRBJ2-1,TGTGCCAGCAGGCGCTCTGGCGGGGGGGATAATGAGCAGTTCTTC,CASRRSGGGDNEQFF
TRBV19,-,-,TRBJ2-7,TGTGCCAGTAGCCCCCGGGAACGTACCGCCGAGCAGTACTTC,CASSPRERTAEQYF
TRBV6-4,TRBD2,-,TRBJ2-5,TGTGCCAGCCCGACCCCTAAGACTAGCGCATGCCAAGAGACCCAGTACTTC,CASPTPKTSACQETQYF
TRBV5-6,TRBD1,few,TRBJ1-2,TGTGCCAGCAGCGCGACAGGGACAGCCCCCAACTATGGCTACACCTTC,CASSATGTAPNYGYTF
TRBV7-8,TRBD1,-,TRBJ2-5,TGTGCCAGCAGCTTCGGACAGGACGGGGAGACCCAGTACTTC,CASSFGQDGETQYF
TRBV6-2/TRBV6-3,-,-,TRBJ2-7,TGTGCCAGCAGTCGGACATATGGCACCTACGAGCAGTACTTC,CASSRTYGTYEQYF
TRBV19,-,-,TRBJ2-3,TGTGCCAGTAGTATAGTCCGAGCAGATACGCAGTATTTT,CASSIVRADTQYF
TRBV29-1,TRBD2,-,TRBJ2-7,TGCAGCGTTGAAGACCCGGACTGGTCTAGCGGGGGGGCTAACTACGAGCAGTACTTC,CSVEDPDWSSGGANYEQYF
TRBV5-4,-,-,TRBJ1-2,TGTGCCAGCAGCTTGGGGACAGCCGCCCTTAACTATGGCTACACCTTC,CASSLGTAALNYGYTF
TRBV5-1,TRBD2,-,TRBJ2-5,TGCGCCAGCAGCTTGCGGGGGGTAGAGACCCAGTACTTC,CASSLRGVETQYF
TRBV25-1,TRBD1,few,TRBJ1-6,TGTGCCAGCAGTGAACAGGGGGCCTATGGATCACCCCTCCACTTT,CASSEQGAYGSPLHF
TRBV5-1,TRBD1,-,TRBJ2-5,TGCGCCAGCTCCGATCAGGGGGCCCAAGAGACCCAGTACTTC,CASSDQGAQETQYF
TRBV7-2,-,-,TRBJ2-5,TGTGCCAGCAGCTTAAAGAGTCCGGGGGAGACCCAGTACTTC,CASSLKSPGETQYF
TRBV18,-,-,TRBJ2-2,TGTGCCAGCTCACCTACGGGACTGAACACCGGGGAGCTGTTTTTT,CASSPTGLNTGELFF
TRBV6-2/TRBV6-3,-,-,TRBJ1-5,TGTGCCAGCAGTTACCCAACAGGGCTCAATCAGCCCCAGCATTTT,CASSYPTGLNQPQHF
TRBV23-1,-,once,TRBJ1-1,TGCGCCAGCAGTCAGTCGGACAGAACTAAGAACACTGAAGCTTTCTTT,CASSQSDRTKNTEAFF
TRBV6-7,TRBD2,-,TRBJ2-5,TGTGCCAGCAGCTCCTATTTTGCGGGGGGGCCAGAGACCCAGTACTTC,CASSSYFAGGPETQYF
TRBV5-1,-,-,TRBJ2-3,TGCGCCAGCAGCTTTCGACAGCCATACTCAGATACGCAGTATTTT,CASSFRQPYSDTQYF
TRBV5-6,TRBD2,-,TRBJ2-5,TGTGCCAGCACCCCGGGAGGCAAAGCGGGGGACGGGACCCAGTACTTC,CASTPGGKAGDGTQYF
TRBV7-2,TRBD2,once,TRBJ2-1,TGTGCCTGCGCTAGCGGGGGGGCCTACAATGAGCAGTTCTTC,CACASGGAYNEQFF
TRBV29-1,TRBD2,-,TRBJ2-1,TGCACGGGGGGGGACCCCTACAATGAGCAGTTCTTC,CTGGDPYNEQFF
TRBV19,-,-,TRBJ2-2,TGTGCCAGCCGCAGGGGGAGGTACACCGGGGAGCTGTTTTTT,CASRRGRYTGELFF
TRBV9,-,-,TRBJ1-1,TGTGCCAATCAATCGGACAGAGCCACTGAAGCTTTCTTT,CANQSDRATEAFF
TRBV3-1/TRBV3-2,TRBD1,-,TRBJ1-1,TGTGCCAGCAGCTCCGGCCTGACAGGGGGCACTGAAGCTTTCTTT,CASSSGLTGGTEAFF
TRBV19,-,-,TRBJ1-1,TGTGCCAGTAGTAGGGGAGGGTACACTGAAGCTTTCTTT,CASSRGGYTEAFF
TRBV27,-,-,TRBJ1-2,TGTGCCAGCAGTTTAAACGGGGGACATGGCTACACCTTC,CASSLNGGHGYTF
TRBV19,-,-,TRBJ2-1,TGTGCCAGTAGTATAGTTGGCAGATCCAATGAGCAGTTCTTC,CASSIVGRSNEQFF
TRBV2,-,-,TRBJ1-5,TGTGCCAGCAGTGTACGGCAGGGAGGGGAGCCCCAGCATTTT,CASSVRQGGEPQHF
TRBV19,TRBD1,few,TRBJ2-7,TGTGCCAGTAGTGTCGGGACAGGGACATACGAGCAGTACTTC,CASSVGTGTYEQYF
TRBV5-1,-,-,TRBJ2-7,TGCGCCAGCAGCTTGCGGCAGGGCTACGAGCAGTACTTC,CASSLRQGYEQYF
TRBV5-6,TRBD1,-,TRBJ1-4,TGTGCCAGCAGCTCCGGACAGGGAGTAGGGTCAACTAATGAAAAACTGTTTTTT,CASSSGQGVGSTNEKLFF
TRBV4-2,TRBD2,-,TRBJ2-3,TGTGCCAGCAGCCCGTTAATGACTAGCGGGGGGGATCTCCCCCCAGATACGCAGTATTTT,CASSPLMTSGGDLPPDTQYF
TRBV7-2,TRBD2,-,TRBJ2-1,TGTGCCAGCAGCCCCCAGGGGAGCGGGGGGTCCTCCTACAATGAGCAGTTCTTC,CASSPQGSGGSSYNEQFF
TRBV3-1/TRBV3-2,TRBD2,-,TRBJ2-1,TGTGCCAGCAGCCAAGCGGGGGGGCCGTACAATGAGCAGTTCTTC,CASSQAGGPYNEQFF
TRBV7-9,TRBD1,-,TRBJ1-1,TGTGCCAGCAGCTTAGCCCAGGGGGCCGGTGAAGCTTTCTTT,CASSLAQGAGEAFF
TRBV7-2,TRBD1,-,TRBJ1-5,TGTGCCAGCAGCTCCAGACAGGGAAATCAGCCCCAGCATTTT,CASSSRQGNQPQHF
TRBV12-3/TRBV12-4,-,-,TRBJ2-1,TGTGCCAGCAGCCTGGACAGCTACAATGAGCAGTTCTTC,CASSLDSYNEQFF
TRBV27,TRBD1,-,TRBJ1-2,TGTGCCAGCAGTACCCAAAGGGACAGGGGGCAAAATGGCTACACCTTC,CASSTQRDRGQNGYTF
TRBV2,-,-,TRBJ2-7,TGTGCCAGCAGAGAAACAGACTACGAGCAGTACTTC,CASRETDYEQYF
TRBV7-2,-,-,TRBJ1-1,TGTGCCAGCAACCTTCCGAACAGGGAAACTGAAGCTTTCTTT,CASNLPNRETEAFF
TRBV5-1,TRBD2,-,TRBJ2-7,TGCGCCAGCAGCACCGGGGGGACCTACGAGCAGTACTTC,CASSTGGTYEQYF
TRBV5-5,-,-,TRBJ2-7,TGTGCCAGCAGCTTGCGTCCCCCTCCAGCCTACGAGCAGTACTTC,CASSLRPPPAYEQYF
TRBV27,TRBD1,-,TRBJ2-5,TGTGCCAGCCACCGGGACAGGGTAGACGAGACCCAGTACTTC,CASHRDRVDETQYF
TRBV7-9,-,-,TRBJ2-5,TGTGCCAGCAGCTTACTGGGAGGTCCAGACCAAGAGACCCAGTACTTC,CASSLLGGPDQETQYF
TRBV6-5,TRBD2,-,TRBJ2-1,TGTGCCAGCCGGGGAGGGGAAGTTCGGAATGAGCAGTTCTTC,CASRGGEVRNEQFF